The clone carrying this T cell receptor (beta chain) was detected a few times. The antigen remains undetermined. This record comes from a study of vaccination effects on CD4 cells after COVID-19. Background on the study: Vaccination of participants consisted of two doses of either the BNT162b2 or mRNA-1273 vaccine.

Under the ViraFEST assay, PBMC were stimulated with viral peptide pools so that antigen-specific CD4+ T cells expanded. Sequencing was performed afterwards. At the end of roughly 9 days of culture, CD4+ T cells were isolated. Vaccinees lacked prior SARS-CoV-2 infection and tested negative for nucleocapsid antibodies. In the cultures, half the medium was exchanged for IL-2 medium on days 3 and 7. The germline CDR1 and CDR2 sequences are MGHRA and YSYEKL. The CDR3 runs 15 residues. V was trimmed by 0 bases and J by 2 bases, leaving 8 bases between them. Libraries were prepared by immunoSEQ multiplex PCR; TCRdb keeps only in-frame clonotypes and omits some of them. There are approximately 24,000 clones in the sample; roughly three quarters occur only once, and about 9.3% lies in the top ten. Study-wide results and caveats: Whether induced by infection or by vaccine, clones showed marked clonal contraction late after vaccination. In healthy vaccinees, only 1 of 255 vaccine-induced clones cross-reacted with common cold coronaviruses.

This clonotype was sampled from a human donor who received a COVID-19 vaccine. This material consisted of CD4+ T cells from PBMCs cultured with HCoV-NL63 spike peptides, taken before COVID-19 vaccination. This chain uses TRBV4-1 with TRBJ2-1; a weak D match, TRBD2 (5 bases). The CDR3 reads CASSQDSGTYNEQFF. CDR3 nucleotides: TGCGCCAGCAGCCAAGATTCCGGGACCTACAATGAGCAGTTCTTC.